Below are 14 T cell receptor beta chains sequenced from a single sample in a study of identical twins. One entry per CDR3 protein results from TCRdb running MiXCR on the 5' RACE reads. The profile shows 400,000 to 550,000 distinct CDR3 sequences, approximately 25% of them singletons. Another study also made use of these data, one on T cells expressing NK-cell markers.

Specimen: CD4+ T cells sorted from blood. These TCRs come from a woman under 30 in good health.

A note on this clonotype: The junction differs from germline at one of its ends, possibly a read error. The chain is built from TRBV20-1 and TRBJ2-3, with TRBD1 matching over 7 bases. Germline CDR1 DFQATT, CDR2 SNEGSKA (reference sequence). This CDR3 spans 17 amino acids. The CDR3 nucleotides are TGCAGTGCCAGAGAATTACGGGACAGCAGTTACACAGATACGCAGTATTTT. It specifies CSARELRDSSYTDTQYF.

This clonotype was observed a handful of times. The chain is built from TRBV3-1 and TRBJ2-7; D may be TRBD2 (5 bases). This CDR3 comprises 13 residues. Between the trimmed V and J ends, which lost 8 bases and 3 bases, there was a span of 14 bases. Germline V gene lookup returns CDR1 LGHDT and CDR2 YNNKEL (reference sequence). The CDR3 coding sequence is TGTGCCAGCGACACGGGGAAGGGCTACGAGCAGTACTTC. Translated, it gives CASDTGKGYEQYF.

This clonotype occurred a few times. J is TRBJ2-5 and V is TRBV2; the match to TRBD2 covers 8 bases. J lost 5 bases, V lost 7 bases, and 9 bases had no gene match. The V gene's germline CDR1 is SNHLY and CDR2 FYNNEI. This CDR3 region has 14 residues. The CDR3 loop is CASIRVLAVETQYF. The CDR3 nucleotides are TGTGCCAGCATTAGAGTACTAGCGGTGGAGACCCAGTACTTC.

V and J are TRBV7-2 and TRBJ2-2, with TRBD2 identical over 9 bases. There are 15 residues in the CDR3. The V and J ends lost 5 bases and 5 bases, in that order; junction bases with no gene match: 6. CDR1 is SGHTA, CDR2 FQGNSA, per germline. As DNA, the CDR3 is TGTGCCAGCAGCCCGGCTGGACTAGCGACCGGGGAGCTGTTTTTT. Translating it yields CASSPAGLATGELFF.

The V and J genes are TRBV5-1 and TRBJ1-4; D not certain. The CDR3 covers 15 residues. Germline values: CDR1 SGHRS, CDR2 YFSETQ. Between the trimmed V and J ends, which lost 0 bases and 0 bases, there was a span of 6 bases. The CDR3 DNA is TGCGCCAGCAGCTTGGAGACCGCAACTAATGAAAAACTGTTTTTT. Translation: CASSLETATNEKLFF.

This clonotype has only a few counts. This chain joins TRBV11-2 and TRBJ2-3; D is unresolved. Germline V lookup: CDR1 SGHAT, CDR2 FQNNGV. Trimming removed 7 bases from V and 2 bases from J, with 10 bases in between. This CDR3 is 13 amino acids long. The CDR3 loop reads CASTDTNTDTQYF. CDR3 sequence (DNA): TGTGCCAGCACCGATACTAACACAGATACGCAGTATTTT. Using reference TRBV11-2 and TRBJ2-3 for the parts outside the CDR3, the full variable domain is EAGVAQSPRYKIIEKRQSVAFWCNPISGHATLYWYQQILGQGPKLLIQFQNNGVVDDSQLPKDRFSAERLKGVDSTLKIQPAKLEDSAVYLCASTDTNTDTQYFGPGTRLTVL.

The chain uses TRBV19 and TRBJ1-2; 8 bases agree with TRBD1. V was clipped by 10 bases and J by 5 bases; unmatched bases: 9. The CDR3 contains 13 residues. Per germline, CDR1 LNHDA and CDR2 SQIVND (reference sequence). CDR3 DNA sequence: TGTGCCACCTATGACAGGGGAGGTTATGGCTACACCTTC. Translated: CATYDRGGYGYTF.

The chain combines TRBV10-3 with TRBJ2-3; 15 nucleotides line up with TRBD2. V shed 6 bases, J shed 2 bases, and the junction held 3 bases outside the gene matches. CDR3 length: 16 amino acids. Germline CDR1 and CDR2: ENHRY and SYGVKD. DNA of the CDR3: TGTGCCATCAGAGGGACTAGCGGGGGGCCCACAGATACGCAGTATTTT. Protein: CAIRGTSGGPTDTQYF.

The chain employs TRBV5-1 and TRBJ2-3; tentatively, D is TRBD1 or TRBD2 (5 bases each). Trimming pared 4 bases from V and 2 bases from J, leaving 11 bases between. Germline-derived CDR1 and CDR2 are SGHRS and YFSETQ. The CDR3 has 14 residues. This CDR3 reads CASSPGAHTDTQYF. For the CDR3, the DNA is TGCGCCAGCAGCCCCGGGGCCCACACAGATACGCAGTATTTT.

This clonotype showed up just a few times. The CDR3 nucleotides are TGCGCCAGCAGTGAGTCTGGCAGGGAGCAGTACTTC. Protein sequence: CASSESGREQYF. This sequence joins TRBV10-2 and TRBJ2-7; D unresolved. This CDR3 region has 12 residues. Trimming cost V 0 bases and J 7 bases, with 7 bases left between them. Germline loops: CDR1 WSHSY, CDR2 SAAADI.

This clonotype occurred a few times. The rearrangement joins TRBV6-5 to TRBJ1-5; D call uncertain. Germline V gene lookup returns CDR1 MNHEY and CDR2 SVGAGI. Trimming stripped 0 bases from V and 4 bases from J, with 4 bases between. This CDR3 region has 13 residues. The CDR3 region is CASSYSPNQPQHF. CDR3 sequence (DNA): TGTGCCAGCAGTTACTCCCCAAATCAGCCCCAGCATTTT.

This clonotype was picked up a small number of times. The rearrangement links TRBV20-1 to TRBJ2-5; TRBD1 agrees at 8 bases. Germline V gene sequence: CDR1 DFQATT, CDR2 SNEGSKA (reference sequence). Losses at the gene ends were 3 bases for V and 2 bases for J; bases not matched to a gene: 5. The CDR3 runs to 14 residues. The CDR3 nucleotides are TGCAGTGCTAGTCCCGGGACAGGACAAGAGACCCAGTACTTC. Amino acids: CSASPGTGQETQYF.

The chain has TRBV20-1 and TRBJ1-4; D ambiguous. The germline V gene has CDR1 DFQATT and CDR2 SNEGSKA (reference sequence). The CDR3 totals 10 residues. CDR3 sequence (DNA): TGCGCCCGAGGGAATGAAAAACTGTTTTTT. Protein: CARGNEKLFF.

The V call is TRBV5-1, the J call TRBJ2-7; D perhaps matches TRBD2 (6 bases). Trimming left V 1 base short and J 9 bases short, with 23 bases between. This CDR3 comprises 16 residues. Germline CDR1 is SGHRS and CDR2 is YFSETQ. Here the CDR3 reads CASSLSGTRSKEGQYF. CDR3 nucleotide sequence: TGCGCCAGCAGCTTGTCGGGCACCCGCTCAAAGGAGGGGCAGTACTTC.